A single sample gave rise to the 7 T cell receptor beta chains below, sequenced in a study of shared clonotypes between healthy human individuals. Measured with immunoSEQ multiplex PCR; TCRdb has only the in-frame clones, and not every one. The table has approximately 2.5 million clones, approximately 90% seen once; the top ten hold 0.13% to 0.15%. Sample: naive CD4+ T cells sorted from blood. Indicated subset: CD45RA+ positively selected. These TCRs come from a man aged 18 to 30 in good health.

The chain is built from TRBV30 and TRBJ1-5; 9 bases are shared with TRBD1. This CDR3 is built from 18 residues. Germline loops: CDR1 GTSNPN, CDR2 SVGIG (reference sequence). V shed 2 bases, J shed 4 bases, and the junction held 15 bases outside the gene matches. CDR3 protein: CAWSPKLGGTGFNQPQHF. The CDR3 coding sequence is TGTGCCTGGAGTCCCAAGTTGGGTGGGACAGGGTTTAATCAGCCCCAGCATTTT.

The chain employs TRBV7-3 and TRBJ1-1; D remains unclear. Germline assignment: CDR1 SGHTA and CDR2 FQGTGA. The CDR3 covers 17 residues. Between the trimmed V and J ends, which lost 2 bases and 0 bases, there was a span of 16 bases. The CDR3 DNA is TGTGCCAGCAGCTTATCTTCCGGCATTGGGCTGAACACTGAAGCTTTCTTT. Its protein product is CASSLSSGIGLNTEAFF.

V gene TRBV18 combines with J gene TRBJ1-4; D is undetermined. Germline V gene lookup returns CDR1 KGHSH and CDR2 LQKENI. Trimming pared 0 bases from V and 5 bases from J, leaving 7 bases between. The CDR3 is 14 residues long. CDR3 sequence (DNA): TGTGCCAGCTCACCACCGGTGGGGAATGAAAAACTGTTTTTT. Its protein product is CASSPPVGNEKLFF.

This chain joins TRBV2 and TRBJ2-7; the D gene is possibly TRBD1 (5 bases). Trimming took 0 bases from V and 4 from J, leaving 10 bases between them. The CDR3 length is 14 residues. Germline V gene sequence: CDR1 SNHLY, CDR2 FYNNEI. The CDR3 spells CASSEARQQYEQYF. The CDR3 DNA is TGTGCCAGCAGTGAAGCGCGACAGCAATACGAGCAGTACTTC. The variable domain in full, completed from reference TRBV2 and TRBJ2-7, reads EPEVTQTPSHQVTQMGQEVILRCVPISNHLYFYWYRQILGQKVEFLVSFYNNEISEKSEIFDDQFSVERPDGSNFTLKIRSTKLEDSAMYFCASSEARQQYEQYFGPGTRLTVT.

The DNA of the CDR3 is TGTGCCAGTAGTATACCCTACTTCAAGGATAACTATGGCTACACCTTC. It is translated as CASSIPYFKDNYGYTF. This chain joins TRBV19 and TRBJ1-2; D unclear. Germline CDR1 is LNHDA and CDR2 is SQIVND (reference sequence). The CDR3 length is 16 residues. The ends were cut back, 2 bases at V and 1 base at J, with 14 bases in the middle. The variable domain in full, with the rest retrieved from reference TRBV19 and TRBJ1-2, is DGGITQSPKYLFRKEGQNVTLSCEQNLNHDAMYWYRQDPGQGLRLIYYSQIVNDFQKGDIAEGYSVSREKKESFPLTVTSAQKNPTAFYLCASSIPYFKDNYGYTFGSGTRLTVV.

The chain recombines TRBV5-1 with TRBJ2-3; D might be TRBD1 or TRBD2, each matching 5 bases. The germline CDR1 and CDR2 sequences are SGHRS and YFSETQ. Trimming removed 4 bases at V and 9 bases at J, with 18 bases between. The CDR3 runs 14 residues. This CDR3 is CASSPGSNEGTQYF. As DNA, the CDR3 is TGCGCCAGCAGCCCCGGATCGAATGAGGGGACGCAGTATTTT. The variable domain in full, completed from reference TRBV5-1 and TRBJ2-3, reads KAGVTQTPRYLIKTRGQQVTLSCSPISGHRSVSWYQQTPGQGLQFLFEYFSETQRNKGNFPGRFSGRQFSNSRSEMNVSTLELGDSALYLCASSPGSNEGTQYFGPGTRLTVL.

The V and J genes are TRBV28 and TRBJ2-3; a possible D gene is TRBD2 (5 bases). Trimming removed 3 bases from V and 5 bases from J, with 15 bases in between. This CDR3 contains 15 residues. Germline V gives CDR1 MDHEN, CDR2 SYDVKM. The CDR3 region is CASSLSGMHGDTQYF. In DNA, the CDR3 is TGTGCCAGCAGTTTGTCCGGGATGCACGGAGATACGCAGTATTTT.